This T cell receptor (beta chain) was captured by sequencing in a study of T-cell memory formation after mild COVID-19 (dated by TCRdb to the early 2020s). About the study as a whole: TCR sequence clusters from the two donors were found to be largely donor specific. T-cell clones expanding and contracting after mild COVID-19 in two donors were tracked by longitudinal TCRalpha and TCRbeta repertoire sequencing. Two young, previously healthy adult volunteers made up the cohort, one male and one female.

Ficoll-Paque density gradient centrifugation was the method used to isolate PBMCs. Instrument used: Illumina NovaSeq 6000. TCRalpha and TCRbeta cDNA libraries were constructed by 5'RACE with constant-segment primers, with sample barcodes and unique molecular identifiers being introduced. RNA was extracted from every sample with Trizol reagent. Amplification of the libraries took two PCR steps, and the second step added a second sample barcode plus Illumina TruSeq adapters. Sequencing of the libraries was done on an Illumina NovaSeq, producing 2 x 150 bp paired-end reads. The authors' analysis ran thus. With migec v1.2.7, reads were demultiplexed and then collapsed into UMI-guided consensus sequences. Using mixcr v2.1.11, UMI consensuses were aligned to TRA and TRB V and J templates and then assembled into clonotypes. A clonotype was counted as expanded or contracted only if both edgeR and NoisET called the change significant, with noise models trained on biological replicates. For edgeR calls, the thresholds were a false discovery rate-adjusted p below 0.01 and a log2 fold-change of 1. As an exploratory analysis of dynamics, max-normalized trajectories of the 1000 most abundant clonotypes were examined by PCA with hierarchical clustering. Separately sequenced CD4+ and CD8+ repertoires were used to assign a CD4 or CD8 phenotype to each responding clone. In-frame beta chains were kept once TCRdb had trimmed the public reads at Q25 with fastp and called clones with MiXCR. Every CDR3 protein is listed once, alongside the most common genes and DNA of its rows. TCRdb, rather than the study authors, made the V and J calls. The sample table holds 400,000 to 500,000 distinct CDR3 sequences, of which approximately 20% were seen once. Of the sample, roughly 8.4% is held by the ten largest clones.

Study-wide conclusions, independent of this receptor: The study covered only a couple of mild cases, and larger cohorts including severe cases with pre-infection samples were considered necessary. SARS-CoV-2 specificity was not confirmed for the second-wave clones peaking on day 37. Some responding clones were detected in pre-infection memory, suggesting pre-existing cross-reactive memory T cells joined the SARS-CoV-2 response. From day 15 to 85, contracting clones showed balanced CD4/CD8 phenotypes, whereas a second wave of clones that expanded from day 15 to 37 leaned towards CD4+. Contracting CD4+ clones were located mainly in the CM and EM memory subsets, whereas CD8+ clones were found to be enriched in EMRA.

There are a few counts of this clonotype. There is no known antigen for this receptor. The input lacks base qualities; no much larger clone sits a single base away. V has 1 base trimmed and J has 7 bases trimmed; junction bases matching no gene number 8. CDR1 is given as SGHDN and CDR2 as FVKESK, both from the germline V gene. From the cysteine through the phenylalanine, the CDR3 covers 17 amino acids. The CDR3 DNA has 51 bases and is translated from base 1. The chain was built from TRBV14 and TRBJ1-6, and 9 bases in between align with TRBD1. The source of this sequence is an adult woman who had mild COVID-19 (a few samples of this study predate the infection). The sample titles of this study are shuffled in the database, so cell type and time point are left out; the donor was told from shared clones. The source material was PBMCs or a T cell subset sorted from them (not recorded which). The nucleotides read TGTGCCAGCAGCCAAGTCGCCGGGACAGGGCAGAATTCACCCCTCCACTTT. This is translated as CASSQVAGTGQNSPLHF.